The 5 T cell receptor beta chains below were found in one sample sequenced in a study of blood T cell repertoires in COVID-19. Assay: immunoSEQ multiplex PCR; the TCRdb copy retains only in-frame clones and omits some. The data hold tens of thousands of clones, with under 90% observed a single time. Source material: peripheral blood. These receptors were obtained from a man aged 45-65 years with COVID-19, enrolled during active disease.

J is TRBJ2-3 and V is TRBV5-1; 7 nucleotides match TRBD1. V shed 6 bases and J 0 bases; nucleotides not matched to a gene: 4. The CDR3 loop spans 14 amino acids. Germline V gene sequence: CDR1 SGHRS, CDR2 YFSETQ. The CDR3 is CASTPGQSTDTQYF. DNA for the CDR3: TGCGCCAGCACCCCGGGACAGAGCACAGATACGCAGTATTTT.

The rearrangement links TRBV5-1 to TRBJ2-7; TRBD1 matches at 9 bases. Germline V gives CDR1 SGHRS, CDR2 YFSETQ. J was trimmed by 5 bases and V by 4 bases; bases with no gene match: 7. This CDR3 is built from 14 residues. The CDR3 loop is CASSPRTGANEQYF. The DNA for the CDR3 is TGCGCCAGCAGCCCCAGGACAGGGGCCAACGAGCAGTACTTC.

The CDR3 protein is CASRPSRSYNEQFF. The DNA for the CDR3 is TGTGCCAGCCGGCCTAGCAGATCCTACAATGAGCAGTTCTTC. The V gene is TRBV3-1 (or the pseudogene TRBV3-2), the J gene TRBJ2-1, with D possibly TRBD2 on 5 matching bases. The CDR3 is made up of 14 amino acids. Germline-derived CDR1 and CDR2 are LGHDT and YNNKEL (reference sequence). Trimming took 8 bases from V and 1 from J, leaving 12 bases between them.

In nucleotides, the CDR3 is TGTGCCAGCAGACCAGACCGACAGGGGCCTAACTATGGCTACACCTTC. Amino acid sequence: CASRPDRQGPNYGYTF. The chain couples TRBV27 to TRBJ1-2; 8 bases line up with TRBD1. This CDR3 has 16 amino acids. After removal of 6 bases from V and 0 bases from J, the junction contained 9 bases not matched to a gene. In germline, CDR1 is MNHEY, CDR2 SMNVEV (reference sequence).

This chain connects TRBV6-1 to TRBJ2-4; 8 bases line up with TRBD2. The V gene's germline CDR1 is MNHNS and CDR2 SASEGT. The V gene end was trimmed by 2 bases and the J gene end by 7 bases; junction bases not matched to a gene: 10. This CDR3 region has 16 residues. The CDR3: CASSERGAGVGNIQYF. CDR3 bases: TGTGCCAGCAGTGAAAGGGGAGCGGGGGTCGGGAACATTCAGTACTTC.